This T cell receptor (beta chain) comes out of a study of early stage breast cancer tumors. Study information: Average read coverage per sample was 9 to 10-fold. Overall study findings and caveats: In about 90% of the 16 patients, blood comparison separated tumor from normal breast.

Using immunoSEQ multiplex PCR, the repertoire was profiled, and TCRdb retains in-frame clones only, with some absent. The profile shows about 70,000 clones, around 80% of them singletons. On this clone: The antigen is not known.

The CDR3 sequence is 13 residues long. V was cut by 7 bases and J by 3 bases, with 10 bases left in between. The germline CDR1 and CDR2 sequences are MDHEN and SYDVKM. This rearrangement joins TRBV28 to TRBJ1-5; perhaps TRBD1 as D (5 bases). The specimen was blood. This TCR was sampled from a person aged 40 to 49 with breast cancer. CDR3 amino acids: CASMGRHNQPQHF. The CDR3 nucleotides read TGTGCCAGCATGGGACGGCACAATCAGCCCCAGCATTTT.